The 9 T cell receptor beta chains below come from one sample, sequenced in a study of cytomegalovirus exposure and HLA in healthy donors. Amplification used 60 Vbeta primers and 13 Jbeta primers. This table comes from immunoSEQ multiplex PCR, and its TCRdb copy is limited to in-frame clones, with some not included. The repertoire has about 200,000 clones, about nine tenths of them found once; the top ten carry around 0.99%. Sequenced input: PBMCs. These receptors were obtained from a boy younger than 10 in good health and CMV-seronegative.

The V call is TRBV30, the J call TRBJ2-3, with D perhaps TRBD2 (5 bases). CDR1 is GTSNPN and CDR2 is SVGIG in the germline V gene (reference sequence). Trimming removed 2 bases at V and 0 bases at J, with 12 bases between. The length of the CDR3 is 15 residues. CDR3 in DNA: TGTGCCTGGAGTCTTAATAGCGTTAGCACAGATACGCAGTATTTT. Translation gives CAWSLNSVSTDTQYF.

The V gene is TRBV10-1, the J gene TRBJ2-7; 7 bases are shared with TRBD1. The CDR3 length is 14 residues. J gave up 3 bases and V 8 bases, and 10 bases lay outside the gene matches. The germline V gene has CDR1 WNHNN and CDR2 SYGVQD (reference sequence). The CDR3 DNA reads as TGCGCCAGCTACCGGGGACAGTGTCACTACGAGCAGTACTTC. Translation gives CASYRGQCHYEQYF.

This chain links TRBV7-8 with TRBJ2-2; TRBD2 matches at 13 bases. V lost 1 base, J lost 2 bases, and 4 bases stayed unmatched. This CDR3 region has 18 residues. The V gene's germline CDR1 is SGHVS and CDR2 FQNEAQ. The CDR3 is CASSLGLAGGLNTGELFF. CDR3 DNA sequence: TGTGCCAGCAGCTTAGGACTAGCGGGGGGACTAAACACCGGGGAGCTGTTTTTT.

This clone was seen a handful of times. At the DNA level, this CDR3 is encoded by other sequences in the same sample as well. The CDR3 is CASSLTGMNTEAFF. In DNA, the CDR3 is TGCGCCAGCAGCTTGACAGGGATGAACACTGAAGCTTTCTTT. The chain joins TRBV5-1 to TRBJ1-1, with a weak D call TRBD1 (6 bases). The V gene lost 1 base and the J gene lost 0 bases, with 7 bases spanning the gap. This CDR3 is built from 14 residues. Germline V gene lookup returns CDR1 SGHRS and CDR2 YFSETQ.

This sequence joins TRBV7-3 and TRBJ2-2; no reliable D call. The V end lost 1 base, the J end lost 9 bases, and 6 bases lay between the germline ends. Germline CDR1 is SGHTA and CDR2 is FQGTGA. CDR3 length equals 12 residues. The CDR3: CASSLNEWELFF. The CDR3 nucleotides are TGTGCCAGCAGCTTAAATGAGTGGGAGCTGTTTTTT. Together with reference TRBV7-3 and TRBJ2-2, the CDR3 gives the full variable domain: GAGVSQTPSNKVTEKGKYVELRCDPISGHTALYWYRQSLGQGPEFLIYFQGTGAADDSGLPNDRFFAVRPEGSVSTLKIQRTERGDSAVYLCASSLNEWELFFGEGSRLTVL.

V usage is TRBV13 and J usage is TRBJ2-5, with D possibly being TRBD1 (6 bases). This CDR3 is built from 15 residues. In germline, CDR1 is PRHDT, CDR2 FYEKMQ (reference sequence). Trimming left V 2 bases short and J 2 bases short, with 12 bases between. This CDR3 reads CASSLRTALQETQYF. DNA for the CDR3: TGTGCCAGCAGCTTAAGGACAGCCTTACAAGAGACCCAGTACTTC. The full variable domain, completed using reference TRBV13 and TRBJ2-5, is AAGVIQSPRHLIKEKRETATLKCYPIPRHDTVYWYQQGPGQDPQFLISFYEKMQSDKGSIPDRFSAQQFSDYHSELNMSSLELGDSALYFCASSLRTALQETQYFGPGTRLLVL.

V gene TRBV19 combines with J gene TRBJ2-4, with unresolved D. CDR3 length: 11 residues. V shed 7 bases and J shed 6 bases, with 7 bases lying between them. Germline CDR1 and CDR2: LNHDA and SQIVND (reference sequence). In DNA, the CDR3 is TGTGCCAGTACCCTAGGAAACATTCAGTACTTC. This codes for CASTLGNIQYF.

The rearrangement links TRBV19 to TRBJ2-5, with 7 bases that match TRBD1. With 4 bases clipped from V and 1 base from J, the junction kept 12 bases outside the gene matches. The germline CDR1 and CDR2 sequences are LNHDA and SQIVND (reference sequence). This CDR3 spans 17 amino acids. The chain's CDR3 is CASSTVGDSPLQETQYF. The CDR3 DNA is TGTGCCAGTAGTACCGTGGGGGACAGTCCTCTCCAAGAGACCCAGTACTTC.

The rearrangement links TRBV7-2 to TRBJ2-3, with 12 nucleotides matching TRBD1. The CDR3 totals 16 residues. V trimming: 5 bases; J trimming: 5 bases; junction bases outside the gene matches: 8. Germline V CDR1 and CDR2: SGHTA, FQGNSA. CDR3 loop: CASSARDRGPQDTQYF. The CDR3, as DNA: TGTGCCAGCAGCGCCAGGGACAGGGGGCCGCAAGATACGCAGTATTTT. The full variable domain, rest sourced from reference TRBV7-2 and TRBJ2-3, is GAGVSQSPSNKVTEKGKDVELRCDPISGHTALYWYRQSLGQGLEFLIYFQGNSAPDKSGLPSDRFSAERTGGSVSTLTIQRTQQEDSAVYLCASSARDRGPQDTQYFGPGTRLTVL.